This T cell receptor (beta chain) was recovered during a study of regulatory T cells in long-lasting Graves disease. At the level of the study: More than 5 years of antithyroid drugs with positive TSH receptor antibodies defined persistent Graves' disease. General study points: In persistent patients, shared public clonotypes (2,741) outnumbered those in new patients (approximately 970).

Building of the TCR beta libraries involved iRepertoire HTBI primers and Arm-PCR of CDR3 regions. Each CDR3 protein is one row after TCRdb ran MiXCR on the multiplex PCR reads. In the table there are about 470,000 distinct CDR3 sequences, around 20% of which are singletons. This clonotype has at least ten counts. The antigen is not known. V was shortened by 4 bases and J by 4 bases, with 17 bases between the two germline ends. The germline V gene encodes CDR1 SQVTM and CDR2 ANQGSEA. This CDR3 is built from 14 residues. The time point is: persistent/refractory GD, antithyroid drugs over 5 years with positive TRAb. Making the TCR library involved RNA that had been extracted from PBMCs.

This sequence originates from a female donor with Graves disease. The input for sequencing was peripheral blood mononuclear cells (PBMCs), taken when the disease was refractory, from a patient treated with antithyroid drugs. The V and J genes are TRBV29-1 and TRBJ2-7, with D unclear. The CDR3 region is CSVVALGNVYEQYF. The CDR3 DNA reads as TGCAGCGTTGTGGCCCTCGGTAACGTTTACGAGCAGTACTTC.